Detailed here is one TCR beta chain. Its antigen is unidentified. This CDR3 has 12 residues. In germline, CDR1 is KGHSH, CDR2 LQKENI. The sample originates from a study of T cells expressing NK-cell markers. UMI-tagged 5'RACE template switching yielded the TCR beta cDNA. TCRdb reprocessed the 5' RACE reads, with one entry per CDR3 protein and no DNA. The table for this sample gives some 390,000 distinct CDR3 sequences. Study observations and caveats: Similarly, these clonotypes led the CD3+CD56-NKG2C+ fraction as well in four donors. Each of 5 to 7 donors carried dominant NKG2C+ clonotypes accounting for roughly 1.0-7.0% of CD8+ T cells.

The sequence derives from a woman aged 45-59 years in good health. The chain employs TRBV18 and TRBJ2-7; TCRdb's assignment of TRBD1 cannot be checked, as there is no DNA. What was sequenced was blood T cells: a sorted CD56 or NKG2C T cell subset, CD4+ or CD8+ T cells, or bulk PBMC T cells (not recorded which). This chain's CDR3 is CASSRDRDEQYF.